These T cell receptor beta chains were read from a single sample in a study of radiation and T cells in renal cell carcinoma. This table comes from immunoSEQ multiplex PCR, and its TCRdb copy is limited to in-frame clones, with some not included. The sample has roughly 150,000 clones; approximately 86% are singletons. The source was blood, collected from a patient whose treatment included radiotherapy and nephrectomy. The receptors originated from a woman aged 45-65 years with renal cell carcinoma. The CDR3 runs from the conserved cysteine through the conserved F or W. The order of the fields is J gene, V gene, D gene, clone size, CDR3 length, CDR3 DNA, CDR3 protein. D genes are given only for firm matches. Size tells how often a clone was seen (once, few, many) or the class of an expanded clone, and some rows leave it out.

>TRBJ1-1|TRBV7-6|.|.|14
TGTGCCAGCAGCCCTGTTTACAGGAACACTGAAGCTTTCTTT
CASSPVYRNTEAFF
>TRBJ2-1|TRBV6-6|TRBD1|.|15
TGTGCCAGCAGTTACGGGACAGGGATGGGCAATGAGCAGTTCTTC
CASSYGTGMGNEQFF
>TRBJ1-4|TRBV6-1|.|.|13
TGTGCCAGCAGCGTAGGGGCAGGTGAAAAACTGTTTTTT
CASSVGAGEKLFF
>TRBJ2-1|TRBV7-2|.|.|13
TGTGCCAGCAGCGATGGGCCCTCAAATGAGCAGTTCTTC
CASSDGPSNEQFF
>TRBJ2-3|TRBV7-9|.|.|13
TGTGCCAGCAGCCAGGGACCCCCAGATACGCAGTATTTT
CASSQGPPDTQYF
>TRBJ1-1|TRBV12-5|.|.|13
TGTGCTAGTGTCTACGACACCCTCACTGAAGCTTTCTTT
CASVYDTLTEAFF
>TRBJ2-3|TRBV7-2|.|.|14
TGTGCCAGCAGCTCCGGAATGGGGTCAGATACGCAGTATTTT
CASSSGMGSDTQYF
>TRBJ1-4|TRBV5-1|.|.|16
TGCGCCAGCAGCCCCGGTGATGGGGTGACTAATGAAAAACTGTTTTTT
CASSPGDGVTNEKLFF
>TRBJ2-7|TRBV6-5|.|.|13
TGTGCCAGCGTCGAAACCGCCACGTACGAGCAGTACTTC
CASVETATYEQYF
>TRBJ2-2|TRBV10-3|.|.|13
TGTGCCATCAGCCTCAGGGAAACCGGGGAGCTGTTTTTT
CAISLRETGELFF
>TRBJ2-5|TRBV2|.|.|13
TGTGCCAGCAGTGGAGGGGGGTGGGAGACCCAGTACTTC
CASSGGGWETQYF
>TRBJ2-7|TRBV13|.|.|15
TGTGCCAGCAGCTACACGTCGGGACCCCTTACGGAGCAGTACTTC
CASSYTSGPLTEQYF
>TRBJ2-1|TRBV9|TRBD2|.|16
TGTGCCAGCAGCTCGCCTGATAGCGGGGGTGTACGTCAGCAGTTCTTC
CASSSPDSGGVRQQFF
>TRBJ1-2|TRBV5-1|TRBD1|.|15
TGCGCCAGCAGCCCAGGACAGGCTATCATAACTGCCCACACCTTC
CASSPGQAIITAHTF
>TRBJ2-6|TRBV7-9|TRBD1|.|17
TGTGCCAGCAGCTCATTGCGGGACAGGTTTGGGGCCAACGTCCTGACTTTC
CASSSLRDRFGANVLTF
>TRBJ1-2|TRBV6-1|.|.|15
TGTGCCAGCAGTGATTATGGGCGAAGTAACTATGGCTACACCTTC
CASSDYGRSNYGYTF
>TRBJ2-1|TRBV15|TRBD1|.|16
TGTGCCACCAGCACCTCCAGGGACAGGGGTGTATCTGAGCAGTTCTTC
CATSTSRDRGVSEQFF
>TRBJ2-7|TRBV2|.|.|12
TGTGCCAGCAGCGAAGACAACTACGAGCAGTACTTC
CASSEDNYEQYF
>TRBJ1-5|TRBV15|.|.|14
TGTGCCACCAGCAGACAGGGGCGGAATCAGCCCCAGCATTTT
CATSRQGRNQPQHF
>TRBJ2-5|TRBV5-1|.|.|14
TGCGCCAGCAGCCAACCCGGGGAACAAGAGACCCAGTACTTC
CASSQPGEQETQYF
>TRBJ1-2|TRBV6-1|.|.|13
TGTGCCAGCAGAGAACCAAGCTACTATGGCTACACCTTC
CASREPSYYGYTF
>TRBJ1-5|TRBV6-5|.|.|15
TGTGCCAGCAGTTACTCGAGCAGGTCGGATCAGCCCCAGCATTTT
CASSYSSRSDQPQHF
>TRBJ2-6|TRBV6-5|TRBD1|.|16
TGTGCCAGCAGTTCCCAGGGGGAAGCTGGGGCCAACGTCCTGACTTTC
CASSSQGEAGANVLTF
>TRBJ1-1|TRBV7-8|.|once|16
TGTGCCAGCAGCTTATTCAGGGGAGGGAGGAACACTGAAGCTTTCTTT
CASSLFRGGRNTEAFF
>TRBJ2-3|TRBV19|.|.|13
TGTGCCAGTAGTAACCGGGTTTGGGATACGCAGTATTTT
CASSNRVWDTQYF
>TRBJ2-5|TRBV7-7|.|.|15
TGTGCTAGCAGCTTGGGGGCCGGACAGAAAGAGACCCAGTACTTC
CASSLGAGQKETQYF
>TRBJ1-1|TRBV19|.|.|14
TGTGCCAGTAGTATAGCCACAGGGTCTTCGGAAGCTTTCTTT
CASSIATGSSEAFF
>TRBJ2-1|TRBV4-1|TRBD2|.|18
TGCGCCAGCAGCTCGGGACTAGCGGGGGGGCCTACCTACAATGAGCAGTTCTTC
CASSSGLAGGPTYNEQFF
>TRBJ2-7|TRBV4-1|.|.|12
TGCGCCAGCAGCCAAGATTGGGGGGAGCAGTACTTC
CASSQDWGEQYF
>TRBJ1-2|TRBV19|.|.|16
TGTGCCAGTAGCCGCCATGGAGGGCGGGATAACTATGGCTACACCTTC
CASSRHGGRDNYGYTF
>TRBJ1-5|TRBV7-9|.|.|14
TGTGCCAGCAGCCGAGGACAGCCCGATCAGCCCCAGCATTTT
CASSRGQPDQPQHF
>TRBJ1-4|TRBV14|.|.|18
TGTGCCAGCAGCCGTATGCAACGGTTCGGAGGGGTTGATGAAAAACTGTTTTTT
CASSRMQRFGGVDEKLFF
>TRBJ1-3|TRBV5-1|TRBD1|.|18
TGCGCCAGCAGCTTGGGGGACAGGGGGCTGTACTCTGGAAACACCATATATTTT
CASSLGDRGLYSGNTIYF
>TRBJ1-1|TRBV5-1|TRBD1|once|14
TGCGCCAGCAGTTTGACAGGGGGAGCAACTGAAGCTTTCTTT
CASSLTGGATEAFF
>TRBJ1-1|TRBV5-1|TRBD1|.|13
TGCGCCAGCAGCTTCGACAGGGGCACTGAAGCTTTCTTT
CASSFDRGTEAFF
>TRBJ2-7|TRBV7-2|TRBD2|.|14
TGTGCCAGCAGACTGACTAGCGGGGTAAGGAGCTTCTACTTC
CASRLTSGVRSFYF